The 3 T cell receptor beta chains presented below share a single source sample, sequenced in a study of blood T cell repertoires in COVID-19. Sequenced by immunoSEQ multiplex PCR; TCRdb stores in-frame clones only, minus some. This sample carries about 150,000 clones, 80% of them seen once, and the ten largest clones take around 0.62%. Sequenced: peripheral blood. The receptors shown here come from a man aged 60 to 75 with acute or convalescent COVID-19.

The gene calls are TRBV28 and TRBJ2-3, with 8 bases aligning to TRBD2. The CDR3 runs to 15 residues. Germline CDR1 reads MDHEN; CDR2 reads SYDVKM. Trimming cost V 8 bases and J 1 base; bases outside gene matches: 8. CDR3 in amino acids: CASGGPSGRTDTQYF. CDR3 nucleotides: TGTGCCAGCGGGGGGCCTAGCGGGCGCACAGATACGCAGTATTTT.

The V gene is TRBV7-8, the J gene TRBJ1-1, with D possibly being TRBD1 (5 bases). The germline V gene encodes CDR1 SGHVS and CDR2 FQNEAQ. The CDR3 is 13 amino acids. V was pared by 0 bases and J by 5 bases, with 7 bases between. DNA of the CDR3: TGTGCCAGCAGCTTAGCGCCAGGGACTGAAGCTTTCTTT. It is translated as CASSLAPGTEAFF.

This sequence joins TRBV7-2 and TRBJ2-7, with D perhaps TRBD1 (6 bases). The CDR3 has 12 residues. V lost 5 bases, J lost 4 bases, and 9 bases lay in between. CDR1 is SGHTA and CDR2 is FQGNSA in the germline V gene. The chain's CDR3 is CASSQGGYEQYF. The DNA of the CDR3 is TGTGCCAGCAGCCAAGGGGGTTACGAGCAGTACTTC. Drawing the rest from reference TRBV7-2 and TRBJ2-7, the complete variable domain is GAGVSQSPSNKVTEKGKDVELRCDPISGHTALYWYRQSLGQGLEFLIYFQGNSAPDKSGLPSDRFSAERTGGSVSTLTIQRTQQEDSAVYLCASSQGGYEQYFGPGTRLTVT.